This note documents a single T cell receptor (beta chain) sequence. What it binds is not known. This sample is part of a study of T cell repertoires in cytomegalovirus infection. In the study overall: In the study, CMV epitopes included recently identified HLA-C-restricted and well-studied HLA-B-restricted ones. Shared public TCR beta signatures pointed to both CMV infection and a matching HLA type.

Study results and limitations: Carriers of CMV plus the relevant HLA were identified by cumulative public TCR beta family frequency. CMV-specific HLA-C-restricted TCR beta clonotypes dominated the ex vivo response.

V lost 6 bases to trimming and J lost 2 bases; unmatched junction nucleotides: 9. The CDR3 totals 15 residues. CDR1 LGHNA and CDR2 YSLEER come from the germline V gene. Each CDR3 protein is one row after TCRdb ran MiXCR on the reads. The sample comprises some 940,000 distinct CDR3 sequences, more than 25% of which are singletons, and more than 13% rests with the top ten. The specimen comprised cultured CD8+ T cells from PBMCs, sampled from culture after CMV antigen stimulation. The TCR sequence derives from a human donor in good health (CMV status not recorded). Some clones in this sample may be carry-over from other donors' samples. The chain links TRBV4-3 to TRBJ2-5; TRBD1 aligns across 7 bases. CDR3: CASSLTTGDQETQYF. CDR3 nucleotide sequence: TGCGCCAGCAGTCTGACCACAGGGGATCAAGAGACCCAGTACTTC.